Presented here are 28 T cell receptor beta chains from one specimen sequenced in a study of T cell responses to AZD1222 COVID-19 vaccine (dated by TCRdb to the early 2020s). The label giving this sample's time point can be read as: about 28 days (+/-7) after the second vaccine dose. The library was built by means of the immunoSEQ multiplex PCR assay. TCRdb took this table from immuneACCESS and kept in-frame rearrangements with V and J called. Such tables lack part of the clones; where checked against another copy, unresolved V genes explain under half of the gap, and the rest is unexplained. The sample table contains about 130,000 clones; only one count was recorded for just under 95% of them. Together, the top ten hold roughly 7% of the sample. The source was peripheral blood, collected 28 days after the second AZD1222 dose. These receptors were collected from an adult who received the AZD1222 COVID-19 vaccine.

The chain combines TRBV18 with TRBJ2-7, with no clear D. Germline lookup yields CDR1 KGHSH and CDR2 LQKENI. V lost 4 bases and J 4 bases, leaving 11 bases between the germline ends. This CDR3 region has 13 residues. The CDR3 region has the DNA TGTGCCAGCTCACTAGGTCGCCGGTACGAGCAGTACTTC. This sequence encodes CASSLGRRYEQYF.

The rearrangement uses TRBV2 and TRBJ2-1; the D is unclear. Germline values: CDR1 SNHLY, CDR2 FYNNEI. This CDR3 spans 11 amino acids. V was shortened by 6 bases and J by 4 bases, with 4 bases between the two germline ends. The CDR3 coding sequence is TGTGCCAGCAGCGGGTACAATGAGCAGTTCTTC. Translated, it gives CASSGYNEQFF.

The rearrangement links TRBV6-5 to TRBJ1-1; D gene ambiguous. Trimming cost V 6 bases and J 1 base, with 12 bases left between them. CDR1 is MNHEY, CDR2 SVGAGI, per germline. CDR3 length: 14 amino acids. CDR3 DNA: TGTGCCAGCAGATTTACCGGGGAGAACACTGAAGCTTTCTTT. Residues: CASRFTGENTEAFF.

The chain joins TRBV7-9 to TRBJ1-3; D unclear. Deletions cut 0 bases from V and 0 bases from J, with 15 bases between. The CDR3 spans 18 residues. Germline CDR1 is SEHNR and CDR2 is FQNEAQ (reference sequence). CDR3 nucleotide sequence: TGTGCCAGCAGCTTAGCCCCTGTCGTTTCTAGCTCTGGAAACACCATATATTTT. Protein: CASSLAPVVSSSGNTIYF.

This chain uses TRBV19 with TRBJ2-1, with TRBD1 as a possible D gene (6 bases). Trimming removed 4 bases at V and 9 bases at J, with 13 bases between. Looked up from germline, CDR1 is LNHDA and CDR2 is SQIVND (reference sequence). This CDR3 is built from 13 residues. CDR3 bases: TGTGCCAGTAGTAGTCAGGGGATGAGTGAGCAGTTCTTC. Protein sequence: CASSSQGMSEQFF. The full variable domain, with the rest looked up from reference TRBV19 and TRBJ2-1, is DGGITQSPKYLFRKEGQNVTLSCEQNLNHDAMYWYRQDPGQGLRLIYYSQIVNDFQKGDIAEGYSVSREKKESFPLTVTSAQKNPTAFYLCASSSQGMSEQFFGPGTRLTVL.

The chain links TRBV9 to TRBJ2-1; D gene uncertain. The CDR3 spans 14 residues. From germline, CDR1 is SGDLS and CDR2 YYNGEE. Trimming removed 1 base from V and 9 bases from J, with 14 bases in between. CDR3 DNA: TGTGCCAGCAGCGTATTCGGTAGTGGCACTGAGCAGTTCTTC. Its protein product is CASSVFGSGTEQFF.

The sample holds a few counts of this clone. The chain carries TRBV11-2 and TRBJ2-7; D is undetermined. Germline assignment: CDR1 SGHAT and CDR2 FQNNGV. The CDR3 has 16 amino acids. V was trimmed by 8 bases and J by 2 bases, leaving 22 bases between them. The CDR3: CASPSVGLQRTYEQYF. The CDR3 coding sequence is TGTGCCAGCCCCTCAGTAGGGTTACAAAGGACCTACGAGCAGTACTTC.

The chain employs TRBV5-6 and TRBJ2-7, with D perhaps given as TRBD1 or TRBD2 (5 bases each). This CDR3 contains 19 residues. The germline V gene encodes CDR1 SGHDT and CDR2 YYEEEE. Trimming cost V 0 bases and J 1 base, with 23 bases left between them. CDR3: CASSLVEENLGTNSYEQYF. CDR3 nucleotide sequence: TGTGCCAGCAGCTTGGTAGAGGAAAATCTGGGGACGAATTCCTACGAGCAGTACTTC.

The chain joins TRBV27 to TRBJ1-3; D ambiguous. CDR3 size: 15 residues. V shed 7 bases and J shed 3 bases, with 16 bases lying between them. Germline V gives CDR1 MNHEY, CDR2 SMNVEV (reference sequence). CDR3 coding DNA: TGTGCCAGCAATGGAGGGAAGCTTGGTGGAAACACCATATATTTT. This codes for CASNGGKLGGNTIYF.

V and J are TRBV27 and TRBJ2-5; D tentatively fits TRBD1 or TRBD2 (5 bases each). V lost 11 bases to trimming and J lost 6 bases, with 13 bases between them. The CDR3 contains 11 residues. CDR1 is MNHEY, CDR2 SMNVEV, per germline (reference sequence). As DNA, the CDR3 is TGTGCCGCCGGGGCCCTAAAGACCCAGTACTTC. Protein product: CAAGALKTQYF.

The chain has TRBV5-8 and TRBJ1-6; 7 nucleotides agree with TRBD1. Germline assignment: CDR1 SGHTS and CDR2 YDEGEE. CDR3 length: 18 amino acids. Trimming removed 1 base from V and 3 bases from J; junction bases left unmatched: 10. The CDR3 loop is CASSLIKGAGGYNSPLHF. The CDR3 nucleotides are TGTGCCAGCAGCTTGATTAAGGGGGCCGGGGGCTATAATTCACCCCTCCACTTT.

V and J are TRBV28 and TRBJ2-1; D unresolved. This CDR3 is built from 14 residues. Germline V gene data show CDR1 as MDHEN and CDR2 as SYDVKM. V was clipped by 5 bases and J by 8 bases, with 16 bases between them. Written as DNA, the CDR3 is TGTGCCAGCAGTACCGGGTCCCGAAGATATGAGCAGTTCTTC. Protein product: CASSTGSRRYEQFF. Full variable domain (missing parts from reference TRBV28 and TRBJ2-1): DVKVTQSSRYLVKRTGEKVFLECVQDMDHENMFWYRQDPGLGLRLIYFSYDVKMKEKGDIPEGYSVSREKKERFSLILESASTNQTSMYLCASSTGSRRYEQFFGPGTRLTVL.

This chain uses TRBV6-2 or TRBV6-3 with TRBJ1-2, with D perhaps matching TRBD1 (6 bases). The germline gives CDR1 MNHEY, CDR2 SVGEGT. Trimming left V 2 bases short and J 0 bases short, with 13 bases between. This CDR3 comprises 16 residues. CDR3 coding DNA: TGTGCCAGCAGTTACGGGACAAGGGCCACTAACTATGGCTACACCTTC. Translated: CASSYGTRATNYGYTF.

V gene TRBV2 combines with J gene TRBJ1-5; D gene uncertain. The CDR3 has 13 residues. Trimming pared 7 bases from V and 2 bases from J, leaving 9 bases between. The germline CDR1 and CDR2 sequences are SNHLY and FYNNEI. The CDR3 DNA follows: TGTGCCAGCAAGGCGAGGGGCAATCAGCCCCAGCATTTT. Its protein is CASKARGNQPQHF.

This clone was found once. The rearrangement links TRBV19 to TRBJ1-2, with D tentatively TRBD1 (6 bases). V dropped 7 bases and J dropped 1 base, with 13 bases sitting between them. Germline V gives CDR1 LNHDA, CDR2 SQIVND (reference sequence). The CDR3 sequence is 14 residues long. The CDR3 nucleotides read TGTGCCAGTACCGAGTCAGGGGATAACTATGGCTACACCTTC. Translating it yields CASTESGDNYGYTF.

V is TRBV7-9 and J is TRBJ1-2; D perhaps matches TRBD1 (5 bases). There are 16 residues in the CDR3. Trimming took 5 bases from V and 3 from J, leaving 19 bases between them. The germline CDR1 and CDR2 sequences are SEHNR and FQNEAQ (reference sequence). The CDR3 nucleotides are TGTGCCAGCAGCATGGGACCCTTACAAAAGGACTATGGCTACACCTTC. It codes for CASSMGPLQKDYGYTF.

The chain combines TRBV5-1 with TRBJ2-7, with 7 bases fitting TRBD1. J gave up 2 bases and V 4 bases, and 12 bases lay outside the gene matches. The CDR3 loop spans 16 amino acids. CDR1 is SGHRS and CDR2 is YFSETQ in the germline V gene. This CDR3 reads CASSPGLGTATYEQYF. The CDR3 region has the DNA TGCGCCAGCAGCCCGGGATTGGGGACAGCGACCTACGAGCAGTACTTC.

The chain joins TRBV13 to TRBJ1-5; TRBD1 might be the D (5 bases). V was pared by 5 bases and J by 10 bases, with 12 bases between. Germline V lookup: CDR1 PRHDT, CDR2 FYEKMQ (reference sequence). This CDR3 contains 12 residues. CDR3 sequence reads: CASSKDMGPQHF. The CDR3 DNA reads as TGTGCCAGCAGCAAGGACATGGGCCCCCAGCATTTT.

V is TRBV13 and J is TRBJ2-7, with D perhaps matching TRBD1 (5 bases). V lost 2 bases and J lost 9, with 11 bases in between. There are 12 residues in the CDR3. Germline V gene lookup returns CDR1 PRHDT and CDR2 FYEKMQ (reference sequence). CDR3 sequence: CASSLRQGWQYF. CDR3 DNA sequence: TGTGCCAGCAGCTTAAGGCAGGGATGGCAGTACTTC.

The rearrangement joins TRBV11-3 to TRBJ2-5; D is possibly TRBD2 (5 bases). The CDR3 is 14 amino acids. The germline V gene has CDR1 SGHNT and CDR2 YENEEA. Trimming pared 5 bases from V and 0 bases from J, leaving 10 bases between. The CDR3 region has the DNA TGTGCCAGCAGCGCCCCGCGGGACCAAGAGACCCAGTACTTC. This codes for CASSAPRDQETQYF.

V usage is TRBV25-1 and J usage is TRBJ2-5; D unresolved. V lost 2 bases and J lost 1, with 14 bases in between. The CDR3 has 16 residues. Germline V gene data show CDR1 as MGHDK and CDR2 as SYGVNS. Written as DNA, the CDR3 is TGTGCCAGCAGTGAAAGACGGAATAAGCTCCAAGAGACCCAGTACTTC. Translating it yields CASSERRNKLQETQYF.

The chain couples TRBV9 to TRBJ2-2; D gene ambiguous. Germline assignment: CDR1 SGDLS and CDR2 YYNGEE. Trimming removed 0 bases from V and 3 bases from J, with 6 bases in between. The CDR3 runs to 14 residues. CDR3 sequence reads: CASSVESYTGELFF. The CDR3 nucleotides read TGTGCCAGCAGCGTAGAGTCTTACACCGGGGAGCTGTTTTTT.

The rearrangement uses TRBV9 and TRBJ1-3; D gene unclear. The CDR3 consists of 15 residues. Germline V gives CDR1 SGDLS, CDR2 YYNGEE. V was pared by 0 bases and J by 3 bases, with 10 bases between. This CDR3 reads CASSVGAESGNTIYF. CDR3 nucleotides: TGTGCCAGCAGCGTAGGGGCGGAAAGTGGAAACACCATATATTTT.

The chain recombines TRBV6-1 with TRBJ2-1, with a weak D call TRBD1 (5 bases). Per the germline V gene, CDR1 is MNHNS and CDR2 is SASEGT. There are 12 residues in the CDR3. V lost 2 bases, J lost 8 bases, and 7 bases lay in between. CDR3 residues: CASSERGYEQFF. The CDR3 DNA is TGTGCCAGCAGTGAAAGGGGCTATGAGCAGTTCTTC.

This chain connects TRBV4-1 to TRBJ1-1; D is unresolved. CDR1 MGHRA and CDR2 YSYEKL come from the germline V gene. With 6 bases removed from V and 0 bases from J, the gap between germline ends came to 11 bases. The CDR3 is 14 residues long. Here the CDR3 DNA reads TGCGCCAGCAGTTGGACCCCCATGAACACTGAAGCTTTCTTT. Translating gives CASSWTPMNTEAFF.

The V call is TRBV2, the J call TRBJ1-3; no firm D call. Germline CDR1 reads SNHLY; CDR2 reads FYNNEI. With 7 bases removed from V and 2 bases from J, the gap between germline ends came to 9 bases. The CDR3 runs to 13 residues. CDR3 in amino acids: CASKNLAGNTIYF. The CDR3 DNA sequence: TGTGCCAGCAAAAATCTGGCTGGAAACACCATATATTTT. The variable domain in full, completed from reference TRBV2 and TRBJ1-3, reads EPEVTQTPSHQVTQMGQEVILRCVPISNHLYFYWYRQILGQKVEFLVSFYNNEISEKSEIFDDQFSVERPDGSNFTLKIRSTKLEDSAMYFCASKNLAGNTIYFGEGSWLTVV.

V gene TRBV13 combines with J gene TRBJ2-1, with a weak D call TRBD1 (6 bases). CDR1 is PRHDT, CDR2 FYEKMQ, per germline (reference sequence). Trimming took off 4 bases at V and 4 bases at J, with 11 bases between the two ends. CDR3 length: 14 amino acids. The CDR3 here is CASSYRTAYNEQFF. As DNA, the CDR3 is TGTGCCAGCAGCTATCGGACAGCATACAATGAGCAGTTCTTC.

The J gene is TRBJ1-6, the V gene TRBV27; 7 bases line up with TRBD1. V was pared by 6 bases and J by 4 bases, with 3 bases of the junction left unmatched. The V gene's germline CDR1 is MNHEY and CDR2 SMNVEV (reference sequence). This CDR3 spans 14 amino acids. The CDR3 nucleotides read TGTGCCAGCAGAGGGACAGAGTATAATTCACCCCTCCACTTT. Encoded protein: CASRGTEYNSPLHF.